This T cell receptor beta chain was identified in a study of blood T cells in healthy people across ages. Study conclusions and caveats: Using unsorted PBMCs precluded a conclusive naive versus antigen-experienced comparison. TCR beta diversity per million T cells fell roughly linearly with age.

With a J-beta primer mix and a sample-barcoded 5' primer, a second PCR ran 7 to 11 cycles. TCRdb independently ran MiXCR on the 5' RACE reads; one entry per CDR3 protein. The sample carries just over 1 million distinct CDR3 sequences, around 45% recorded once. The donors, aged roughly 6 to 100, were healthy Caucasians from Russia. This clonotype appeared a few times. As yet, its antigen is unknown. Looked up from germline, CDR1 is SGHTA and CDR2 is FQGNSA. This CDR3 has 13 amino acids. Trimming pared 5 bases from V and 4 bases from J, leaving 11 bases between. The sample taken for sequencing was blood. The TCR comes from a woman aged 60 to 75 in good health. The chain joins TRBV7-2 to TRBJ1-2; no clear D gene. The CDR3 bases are TGTGCCAGCAGCCCCCCCAAAGCCTATGGCTACACCTTC. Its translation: CASSPPKAYGYTF.